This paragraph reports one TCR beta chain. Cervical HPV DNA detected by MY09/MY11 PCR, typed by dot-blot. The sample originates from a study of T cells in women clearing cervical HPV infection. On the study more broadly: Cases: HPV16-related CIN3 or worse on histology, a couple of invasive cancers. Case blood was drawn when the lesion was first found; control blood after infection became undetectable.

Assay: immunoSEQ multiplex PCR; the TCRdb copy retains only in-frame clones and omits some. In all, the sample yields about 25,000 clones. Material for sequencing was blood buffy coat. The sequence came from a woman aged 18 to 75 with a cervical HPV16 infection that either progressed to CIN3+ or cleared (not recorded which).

The sequenced part of the CDR3 DNA is TGCAGTGCTAGCGGGATTGGACTAGCGCTCTACAATGAG. This encodes CSASGIGLALYNE. The whole CDR3 protein reads CSASGIGLALYNEQFF. The chain couples TRBV20-1 to TRBJ2-1; TRBD2 matches at 9 bases. Read data end 3 residues before the CDR3 end; the end is taken from the germline J gene. This CDR3 has 16 residues. V lost 3 bases, J lost 3 bases, and 9 bases stayed unmatched. Germline-derived CDR1 and CDR2 are DFQATT and SNEGSKA (reference sequence).